This T cell receptor (beta chain) was profiled in a study of post-analysis software for immune sequencing data. Study-wide background: Recorded disease courses covered relapsing-remitting, secondary progressive and progressive-relapsing multiple sclerosis. Some patients had no subtype annotation. Study outcomes and limitations: Controls significantly exceeded multiple sclerosis patients in normalized Chao1 diversity. A few TRBV segments appeared more often in patients than in controls, and TRBV5-6, TRBV5-1 and TRBV20-1 were among these.

With regard to this clonotype: The antigen remains undetermined.

Germline V CDR1 and CDR2: DFQATT, SNEGSKA (reference sequence). V gave up 5 bases and J gave up 4 bases; unmatched junction bases: 8. The CDR3 is made up of 14 amino acids. The authors incorporated unique molecular identifiers into the TCR beta cDNA libraries. With roughly 0.9 to 10 million T cells as the source, roughly 500,000 cDNA molecules resulted. TCRdb called the PCR reads again in MiXCR, with one record for every CDR3 protein. The sample lists about 820,000 distinct CDR3 sequences; roughly half were seen once. This sequence originates from a girl aged 10 to 17 with multiple sclerosis. The chain combines TRBV20-1 with TRBJ2-7, with 10 bases matching TRBD2. What was sequenced was blood. This CDR3 is CSADSGRALYEQYF. Here the CDR3 DNA reads TGCAGTGCTGACAGCGGGAGGGCCCTATACGAGCAGTACTTC.